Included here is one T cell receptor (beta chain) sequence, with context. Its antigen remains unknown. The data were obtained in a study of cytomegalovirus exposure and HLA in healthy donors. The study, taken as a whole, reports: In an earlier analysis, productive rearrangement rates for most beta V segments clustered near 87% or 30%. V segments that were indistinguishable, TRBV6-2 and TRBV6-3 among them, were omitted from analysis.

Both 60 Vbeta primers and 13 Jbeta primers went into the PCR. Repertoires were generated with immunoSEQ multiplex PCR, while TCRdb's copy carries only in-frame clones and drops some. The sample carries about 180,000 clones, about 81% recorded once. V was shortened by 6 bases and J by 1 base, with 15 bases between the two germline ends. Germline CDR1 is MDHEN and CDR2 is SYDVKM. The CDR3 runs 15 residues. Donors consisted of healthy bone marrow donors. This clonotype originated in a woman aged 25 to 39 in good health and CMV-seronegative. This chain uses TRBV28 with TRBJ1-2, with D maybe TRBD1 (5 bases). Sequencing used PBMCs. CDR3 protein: CASRIQANLNYGYTF. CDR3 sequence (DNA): TGTGCCAGCAGGATACAGGCGAACCTTAACTATGGCTACACCTTC.